One and the same sample provided the 18 T cell receptor beta chains below, sequenced in a study of cytomegalovirus exposure and HLA in healthy donors. A multiplex PCR was run with 60 Vbeta primers and 13 Jbeta primers. TCRdb keeps only in-frame clones here, not all; method: immunoSEQ multiplex PCR. The sample has roughly 120,000 clones; roughly 9.9% are singletons. What was sequenced was PBMCs. Source of these receptors: a man between 25 and 39 years old in good health and CMV-seronegative.

The CDR3 bases are TGTGCCAGTAGTCTATCGGGACTGTCGGTCAATGAGCAGTTCTTC. This sequence encodes CASSLSGLSVNEQFF. The chain couples TRBV19 to TRBJ2-1, with D possibly matching TRBD2 (6 bases). Germline CDR1 is LNHDA and CDR2 is SQIVND (reference sequence). The V and J ends lost 5 bases and 6 bases respectively, with 17 bases between them. This CDR3 is built from 15 residues.

This chain links TRBV29-1 with TRBJ2-5, with a weak D call TRBD2 (7 bases). The V and J ends lost 7 bases and 5 bases respectively, with 14 bases between them. The CDR3 covers 12 residues. Germline V gene sequence: CDR1 SQVTM, CDR2 ANQGSEA. The CDR3 DNA reads as TGCAGCGGGGAGGGGGGTAGGGAGACCCAGTACTTC. Encoded protein: CSGEGGRETQYF.

This clone was counted a few times. The chain links TRBV30 to TRBJ2-5; 8 positions match TRBD2. CDR3 length equals 13 residues. CDR1 is GTSNPN and CDR2 is SVGIG in the germline V gene (reference sequence). J gave up 5 bases and V 4 bases, and 6 bases lay outside the gene matches. CDR3 nucleotides: TGTGCCTGGAATCCAGCGGGAGACGAGACCCAGTACTTC. Translated, it gives CAWNPAGDETQYF.

This clone was seen a few times. CDR3 DNA sequence: TGTGCCAGCAGCTTGGCAACTGGGACACTAAATCAGCCCCAGCATTTT. It yields the protein CASSLATGTLNQPQHF. The chain recombines TRBV5-5 with TRBJ1-5, with a weak D call TRBD1 (6 bases). Germline V gene sequence: CDR1 SGHKS, CDR2 YYEKEE (reference sequence). The CDR3 consists of 16 residues. V was clipped by 0 bases and J by 4 bases, with 14 bases between them. The complete variable domain, with remaining parts taken from reference TRBV5-5 and TRBJ1-5, reads DAGVTQSPTHLIKTRGQQVTLRCSPISGHKSVSWYQQVLGQGPQFIFQYYEKEERGRGNFPDRFSARQFPNYSSELNVNALLLGDSALYLCASSLATGTLNQPQHFGDGTRLSIL.

This clone was counted between two and nine times. The rearrangement links TRBV19 to TRBJ1-1, with TRBD1 matching 10 bases. V gave up 10 bases and J gave up 1 base; unmatched junction bases: 6. CDR1 and CDR2 (germline): LNHDA, SQIVND (reference sequence). The CDR3 runs 14 residues. CDR3: CATRRQGANTEAFF. The DNA of the CDR3 is TGTGCCACCCGACGACAGGGGGCGAACACTGAAGCTTTCTTT.

This sequence joins TRBV10-3 and TRBJ2-2, with D tentatively TRBD1 (5 bases). The germline gives CDR1 ENHRY, CDR2 SYGVKD. Trimming shortened V by 7 bases and J by 1 base, and 10 bases separated the two germline ends. This CDR3 has 14 residues. CDR3 in DNA: TGTGCCATCAAAATCACAGGGAACACCGGGGAGCTGTTTTTT. Its protein product is CAIKITGNTGELFF.

The V gene is TRBV15, the J gene TRBJ2-3; 7 positions match TRBD2. Germline values: CDR1 LNHNV, CDR2 YYDKDF (reference sequence). This CDR3 has 16 amino acids. V dropped 0 bases and J dropped 3; count of bases not matched to a gene: 6. CDR3 in DNA: TGTGCCACCAGCAGAGATCATCTAGCGGTTACAGATACGCAGTATTTT. Translation gives CATSRDHLAVTDTQYF.

The rearrangement uses TRBV27 and TRBJ2-7; D is possibly TRBD2 (5 bases). This CDR3 spans 9 amino acids. V was cut by 11 bases and J by 7 bases, with 9 bases left in between. The germline V gene encodes CDR1 MNHEY and CDR2 SMNVEV (reference sequence). The CDR3 loop reads CASPGEQYF. The CDR3 nucleotides are TGTGCCTCGCCGGGAGAGCAGTACTTC.

This clone was observed a handful of times. The chain employs TRBV5-1 and TRBJ2-6; 10 bases are shared with TRBD2. CDR1 and CDR2 from the germline V gene are SGHRS and YFSETQ. V shed 3 bases and J 0 bases; nucleotides not matched to a gene: 15. The CDR3 is 21 amino acids. CDR3 amino acids: CASSSAPGLAIRYSGANVLTF. In nucleotides, the CDR3 is TGCGCCAGCAGCTCGGCACCGGGACTAGCGATTAGATACTCTGGGGCCAACGTCCTGACTTTC.

This sequence joins TRBV28 and TRBJ2-7; D is ambiguous. V shed 4 bases and J shed 12 bases, with 10 bases lying between them. The length of the CDR3 is 10 residues. Germline CDR1 MDHEN, CDR2 SYDVKM. CDR3 in amino acids: CASSSPTWYF. DNA for the CDR3: TGTGCCAGCAGTTCTCCTACCTGGTACTTC.

The CDR3 sequence is CASSLLGQLGNRPQHF. CDR3 in DNA: TGTGCCAGCAGCCTCCTCGGACAGCTAGGCAATCGACCCCAGCATTTT. The chain links TRBV7-8 to TRBJ1-5; a possible D gene is TRBD1 (6 bases). Germline CDR1 SGHVS, CDR2 FQNEAQ. V lost 5 bases, J lost 10 bases, and 24 bases lay in between. The CDR3 loop spans 16 amino acids.

The chain combines TRBV2 with TRBJ1-5; D is possibly TRBD1 (5 bases). In germline, CDR1 is SNHLY, CDR2 FYNNEI. The CDR3 has 16 residues. The ends were cut back, 6 bases at V and 0 bases at J, with 15 bases in the middle. The CDR3 DNA sequence: TGTGCCAGCAGCGCCGAACGACAGATTAGCAATCAGCCCCAGCATTTT. This translates into CASSAERQISNQPQHF.

The chain has TRBV19 and TRBJ2-1, with D possibly being TRBD1 (6 bases). Trimming stripped 6 bases from V and 7 bases from J, with 10 bases between. This CDR3 region has 12 residues. The V gene's germline CDR1 is LNHDA and CDR2 SQIVND (reference sequence). CDR3 amino acids: CASSNRVNEQFF. CDR3 in DNA: TGTGCCAGTAGCAACAGGGTTAATGAGCAGTTCTTC. Full variable domain (rest looked up from reference TRBV19 and TRBJ2-1): DGGITQSPKYLFRKEGQNVTLSCEQNLNHDAMYWYRQDPGQGLRLIYYSQIVNDFQKGDIAEGYSVSREKKESFPLTVTSAQKNPTAFYLCASSNRVNEQFFGPGTRLTVL.

This clone was found a few times. This chain uses TRBV21-1 with TRBJ1-1; the table's D call of TRBD1 was not tested on the DNA. TRBV21-1 is labeled a pseudogene. The CDR3 has 15 residues. CDR3 region: CASSRIQGDRGEAFF. CDR3 nucleotides: TGTGCCAGCAGCCGAATACAGGGGGACAGGGGTGAAGCTTTCTTT.

This clone was detected a few times. The gene calls are TRBV9 and TRBJ2-5; TRBD2 agrees at 11 bases. Per the germline V gene, CDR1 is SGDLS and CDR2 is YYNGEE. This CDR3 region has 17 residues. V was clipped by 4 bases and J by 5 bases; unmatched bases: 13. The CDR3: CASSKGTSGPRWETQYF. The DNA for the CDR3 is TGTGCCAGCAGCAAGGGGACTAGCGGTCCTAGGTGGGAGACCCAGTACTTC.

There are a few counts of this clone. The chain employs TRBV5-1 and TRBJ1-4; 7 bases line up with TRBD1. The V gene's germline CDR1 is SGHRS and CDR2 YFSETQ. The CDR3 loop spans 14 amino acids. The V gene end was trimmed by 4 bases and the J gene end by 8 bases; junction bases not matched to a gene: 8. The CDR3 loop reads CASSPTGWDEKLFF. As DNA, the CDR3 is TGCGCCAGCAGCCCGACAGGGTGGGACGAAAAACTGTTTTTT.

CDR3 loop: CASSLRWEASYEQYF. The CDR3 DNA is TGTGCCAGCAGCCTTAGGTGGGAGGCATCCTACGAGCAGTACTTC. J is TRBJ2-7 and V is TRBV11-3; a possible D gene is TRBD2 (6 bases). Germline lookup yields CDR1 SGHNT and CDR2 YENEEA. Trimming removed 5 bases from V and 1 base from J, with 15 bases in between. CDR3 length: 15 residues.

This clone was observed a handful of times. For the CDR3, the DNA is TGTGCCAGCAGCCCAGGGGACGAAGAGACCCAGTACTTC. This gives the protein CASSPGDEETQYF. The chain couples TRBV9 to TRBJ2-5, with a tentative D call TRBD1 (6 bases). CDR1 and CDR2 from the germline V gene are SGDLS and YYNGEE. The CDR3 covers 13 residues. V was clipped by 4 bases and J by 3 bases, with 10 bases between them.